What follows is one T cell receptor beta chain and its context. There are many counts of this clone. Its antigen target is currently unknown. Base qualities are missing; no much larger clone stands one base away. Preparation of the library involved PCR. Instrument on record: Illumina HiSeq 4000. High-throughput sequencing was used to profile the CDR3 region of the TCR beta-chain in every patient. As for the original processing: Drawing on CDR3 differences between clinicopathological groups, the researchers built a classifier meant to tell apart patients with distant-metastatic papillary thyroid cancer. The Shannon index was used to measure repertoire diversity, and the Morisita-Horn index was used to measure how similar tumor and blood repertoires were. Using fastp at Q25 and MiXCR, TCRdb reprocessed the public reads and kept productive beta chains. The V and J calls here are based on TCRdb, not the publication. The sample table holds tens of thousands of clones, of which roughly 15% were seen once. 6.2% of the sample rests with the top ten.

This sample was included in a study of metastatic and nonmetastatic thyroid tumors (dated by TCRdb to between 2020 and 2021). With respect to the entire study: Repertoires from peripheral blood and from tumor or nodule tissue samples of malignant and benign thyroid patients were compared. On the study overall, not on this receptor specifically: TCR beta diversity was reported as significantly higher in malignant tumors than in benign nodules, in both blood and tumor samples.

Before undergoing thyroid surgery, none of the patients had been given any kind of treatment. Using T-cell receptor beta sequencing, the study looked back at clinical samples from patients collected from about 2011 to 2018. Sample: blood. The TCR comes from a male donor with papillary thyroid cancer or a benign thyroid nodule (not recorded which). Some clones in this sample may be carry-over from other donors' samples.

This receptor has the CDR3 CASSSGNTEAFF. In nucleotides, the sequence is TGTGCCAGTAGTAGTGGGAACACTGAAGCTTTCTTT. Recombination linked TRBV19 to TRBJ1-1; the D gene is unclear. The CDR3 goes from the cysteine to the phenylalanine over 12 residues. The CDR3 DNA has 36 bases and is translated from base 1. Per the germline V gene (reference sequence), LNHDA is the CDR1 and SQIVND is the CDR2. The junction shows trimming of 4 bases on V and 1 base on J, plus 4 bases between the germline ends.